This is a list of T cell receptor beta chains from one sample in a study of T cells in Graves' hyperthyroidism and ophthalmopathy. TCRdb fed the multiplex PCR reads into MiXCR, producing one record per CDR3 protein. The table has roughly 700,000 distinct CDR3 sequences, 30% to 40% seen once. Sample: blood. Every receptor here comes from a woman in her thirties or forties with Graves' hyperthyroidism. Both conserved end residues are part of each CDR3. A D gene is named only where the DNA matches it firmly. Rows may omit the clone size; those that give it use once, few, many or a size class.

>.|few|TRBJ2-7|TRBV10-3
CAISAAGTGAYEQYF
TGTGCCATCAGTGCGGCGGGGACGGGAGCCTACGAGCAGTACTTC
>TRBD2|.|TRBJ2-3|TRBV24-1
CATSSASGDYTDTQYF
TGTGCCACCAGTAGCGCTAGCGGGGACTACACAGATACGCAGTATTTT
>TRBD1|many|TRBJ2-7|TRBV24-1
CAMKGAEEQYF
TGTGCCATGAAGGGGGCGGAGGAGCAGTACTTC
>TRBD1|.|TRBJ1-5|TRBV25-1
CASSSGPGQVGSVRNQPQHF
TGTGCCAGCAGTTCGGGACCGGGACAGGTGGGAAGCGTAAGGAATCAGCCCCAGCATTTT
>TRBD1|.|TRBJ2-5|TRBV5-6
CASSFGTGAMETQYF
TGTGCCAGCAGCTTCGGGACAGGGGCGATGGAGACCCAGTACTTC
>TRBD1|many|TRBJ2-7|TRBV7-2
CASSPTHDRVYEQYF
TGTGCCAGCAGCCCGACCCATGACAGGGTCTACGAGCAGTACTTC
>.|many|TRBJ1-1|TRBV10-3
CAISDHSMNTEAFF
TGTGCCATCAGTGATCACAGCATGAACACTGAAGCTTTCTTT
>.|few|TRBJ2-5|TRBV28
CASSLRPPKETQYF
TGTGCCAGCAGTTTGCGACCACCTAAAGAGACCCAGTACTTC
>TRBD1|many|TRBJ1-2|TRBV20-1
CSVKGTVYGYTF
TGCAGTGTTAAGGGGACAGTCTATGGCTACACCTTC
>.|.|TRBJ1-4|TRBV13
CASSRRTTNEKLFF
TGTGCCAGCAGCCGGAGGACAACTAATGAAAAACTGTTTTTT
>.|many|TRBJ1-5|TRBV4-3
CASSQEVQTSNQPQHF
TGCGCCAGCAGCCAAGAGGTACAGACTAGCAATCAGCCCCAGCATTTT
>TRBD2|.|TRBJ2-5|TRBV25-1
CASSQEASWLAGQETQYF
TGTGCCAGCAGCCAAGAAGCCTCCTGGCTAGCGGGCCAAGAGACCCAGTACTTC
>.|.|TRBJ1-1|TRBV6-5
CASSYGTGSSNTEAFF
TGTGCCAGCAGTTACGGTACAGGGTCGTCGAACACTGAAGCTTTCTTT
>.|few|TRBJ1-4|TRBV6-5
CASSYSTGQSSNEKLFF
TGTGCCAGCAGTTACTCGACCGGACAGAGCTCTAATGAAAAACTGTTTTTT
>.|many|TRBJ1-3|TRBV11-2
CASSLDGGSGNTIYF
TGTGCCAGCAGCTTAGACGGGGGCTCTGGAAACACCATATATTTT
>.|many|TRBJ2-2|TRBV7-9
CASSMNAGELFF
TGTGCCAGCAGCATGAACGCCGGGGAGCTGTTTTTT
>TRBD1|.|TRBJ1-1|TRBV7-4
CASSHKLPGQVLNTEAFF
TGTGCCAGCAGCCATAAGTTGCCCGGACAGGTCTTGAACACTGAAGCTTTCTTT
>.|.|TRBJ2-5|TRBV12-3/TRBV12-4
CASSIRDKWKTQYF
TGTGCCAGCAGTATCAGGGATAAATGGAAGACCCAGTACTTC
>TRBD1|many|TRBJ1-5|TRBV5-1
CASSASGGGQPQHF
TGCGCCAGCAGCGCCTCAGGGGGTGGGCAGCCCCAGCATTTT
>.|many|TRBJ2-5|TRBV9
CASSVSLKGQETQYF
TGTGCCAGCAGCGTAAGTCTCAAGGGCCAAGAGACCCAGTACTTC
>.|many|TRBJ1-6|TRBV14
CASRTQTVYNSPLHF
TGTGCCAGCAGGACACAGACAGTCTATAATTCACCCCTCCACTTT
>.|few|TRBJ1-2|TRBV19
CASSRGTYGYTF
TGTGCCAGTAGTCGGGGAACCTATGGCTACACCTTC
>.|.|TRBJ1-3|TRBV7-9
CASSLFDTYSGNTIYF
TGTGCCAGCAGCTTATTTGACACCTACTCTGGAAACACCATATATTTT
>TRBD1|many|TRBJ1-2|TRBV19
CASSLGKGAKIDYGYTF
TGTGCCAGTAGTCTCGGGAAGGGGGCGAAGATAGACTATGGCTACACCTTC
>.|once|TRBJ1-1|TRBV10-3
CASSYLGHTDAQNAEAFF
TGTGCCAGCAGTTACTTAGGACACACCGACGCCCAAAACGCTGAAGCTTTCTTT
>.|.|TRBJ1-2|TRBV29-1
CSLVQEYGYTF
TGCAGCTTAGTACAAGAGTATGGCTACACCTTC
>TRBD2|.|TRBJ2-5|TRBV20-1
CSAPRAGEETQYF
TGCAGTGCCCCTCGAGCGGGGGAAGAGACCCAGTACTTC
>TRBD1|few|TRBJ1-2|TRBV4-1
CASSQDYRDRVNYGYTF
TGCGCCAGCAGCCAAGACTATCGGGACAGGGTAAACTATGGCTACACCTTC
>.|.|TRBJ2-7|TRBV15
CATSSRYGQTYEQYF
TGTGCCACCAGCAGCCGCTATGGACAGACCTACGAGCAGTACTTC
>.|.|TRBJ1-4|TRBV5-6
CASSLGGPGNEKLFF
TGTGCCAGCAGCCTAGGTGGGCCGGGGAATGAAAAACTGTTTTTT
>.|many|TRBJ2-7|TRBV20-1
CSATTGEYNYEQYF
TGCAGTGCTACCACCGGGGAGTACAACTACGAGCAGTACTTC
>.|.|TRBJ2-7|TRBV20-1
CSAHTRSGPTVEQYF
TGCAGTGCCCACACACGTTCTGGGCCTACTGTCGAGCAGTACTTC
>.|.|TRBJ2-3|TRBV7-2
CASSLVVNTQYF
TGTGCCAGCAGCTTAGTCGTGAATACGCAGTATTTT
>.|.|TRBJ1-2|TRBV30
CAWSVWGNYGYTF
TGTGCCTGGAGTGTATGGGGGAACTATGGCTACACCTTC
>.|many|TRBJ1-1|TRBV11-2
CASSGHEGEGTEAFF
TGTGCCAGCAGCGGTCATGAGGGAGAAGGCACTGAAGCTTTCTTT
>TRBD1|once|TRBJ2-6|TRBV6-5
CASSLSGTGRSGANVLTF
TGTGCCAGCAGTTTATCGGGGACAGGACGCTCTGGGGCCAACGTCCTGACTTTC
>.|few|TRBJ1-1|TRBV20-1
CSARVFGGTNTEAFF
TGCAGTGCTAGAGTGTTTGGTGGGACCAACACTGAAGCTTTCTTT
>TRBD1|few|TRBJ1-1|TRBV9
CASSLQGGAMNTEAFF
TGTGCCAGCTCTTTGCAAGGGGGCGCAATGAACACTGAAGCTTTCTTT
>.|few|TRBJ1-2|TRBV19
CASGRGNNYGYTF
TGTGCCAGTGGCAGGGGAAATAACTATGGCTACACCTTC
>TRBD1|.|TRBJ2-7|TRBV7-2
CASSLDRGPPYEQYF
TGCGCCAGCAGCCTCGACAGGGGGCCTCCCTACGAGCAGTACTTC
>.|few|TRBJ1-5|TRBV4-3
CASSQEEDDQPQHF
TGCGCCAGCAGCCAAGAGGAGGACGATCAGCCCCAGCATTTT
>.|.|TRBJ1-5|TRBV7-9
CASSYLTDDQPQHF
TGTGCCAGCAGTTACTTGACCGATGATCAGCCCCAGCATTTT
>.|.|TRBJ2-3|TRBV20-1
CSASGPLDTQYF
TGCAGTGCTAGTGGTCCCTTGGATACGCAGTATTTT
>.|.|TRBJ2-5|TRBV18
CASSRTVRETQYF
TGTGCCAGCTCACGGACAGTCCGAGAGACCCAGTACTTC
>.|once|TRBJ1-2|TRBV6-6
CASRIGASAGYTF
TGTGCCAGCAGAATTGGGGCCTCTGCTGGCTACACCTTC
>.|many|TRBJ1-2|TRBV6-6
CASSEPGDGGYTF
TGTGCCAGCAGTGAACCGGGGGATGGTGGCTACACCTTC
>.|few|TRBJ2-7|TRBV11-2
CASSLKTPIGLDIYEQYF
TGTGCCAGCAGCCTAAAAACACCGATCGGACTGGACATTTACGAGCAGTACTTC